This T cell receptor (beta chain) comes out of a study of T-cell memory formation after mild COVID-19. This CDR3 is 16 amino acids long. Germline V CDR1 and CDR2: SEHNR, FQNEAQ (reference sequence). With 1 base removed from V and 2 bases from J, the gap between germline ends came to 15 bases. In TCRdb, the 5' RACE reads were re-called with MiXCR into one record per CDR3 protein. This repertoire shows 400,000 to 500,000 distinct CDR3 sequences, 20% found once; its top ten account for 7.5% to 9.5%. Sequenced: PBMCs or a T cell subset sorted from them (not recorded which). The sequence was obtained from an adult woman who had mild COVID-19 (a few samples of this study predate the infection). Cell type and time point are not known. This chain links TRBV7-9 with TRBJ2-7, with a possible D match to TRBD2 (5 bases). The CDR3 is CASSLGGLVQAYEQYF. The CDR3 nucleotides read TGTGCCAGCAGCTTAGGCGGACTCGTCCAAGCCTACGAGCAGTACTTC.